Below are 32 T cell receptor beta chains sequenced from a single sample in a study of T cells after posttransplantation cyclophosphamide. Treatment was busulfan-fludarabine conditioning, a marrow graft, and cyclophosphamide on days +3 and +4. Produced via immunoSEQ multiplex PCR; TCRdb's table is partial and in-frame only. The sample holds tens of thousands of clones, 90% seen once. This sample comprised PBMCs, obtained roughly 59 days after allogeneic stem cell transplant with posttransplant cyclophosphamide. Receptors originate from a male patient between 60 and 69 years old who received an allogeneic stem cell transplant from a related donor and was CMV-positive. Part of the T cells may come from the graft donor.

This chain connects TRBV5-1 to TRBJ2-7; 9 bases line up with TRBD1. Germline-derived CDR1 and CDR2 are SGHRS and YFSETQ. The CDR3 length is 15 residues. Trimming at V came to 2 bases and at J to 7 bases, leaving 10 bases not matched to a gene. Written as DNA, the CDR3 is TGCGCCAGCAGCTTTTCTTTGACAGGGGGTTCGGAGCAGTACTTC. Translating gives CASSFSLTGGSEQYF.

This chain uses TRBV11-2 with TRBJ2-7; the D gene is possibly TRBD1 (7 bases). Germline values: CDR1 SGHAT, CDR2 FQNNGV. V lost 2 bases and J lost 0, with 14 bases in between. This CDR3 region has 16 residues. This chain's CDR3 is CASSLSVQGGSYEQYF. The CDR3 nucleotides are TGTGCCAGCAGCTTATCGGTCCAGGGGGGCTCCTACGAGCAGTACTTC.

The chain links TRBV7-9 to TRBJ2-5; D unresolved. The V gene's germline CDR1 is SEHNR and CDR2 FQNEAQ (reference sequence). The V end was cut by 2 bases, the J end by 1 base, with 11 bases between. The CDR3 has 15 amino acids. CDR3 amino acids: CASSLPPGRQETQYF. DNA of the CDR3: TGTGCCAGCAGCTTACCTCCAGGTCGCCAAGAGACCCAGTACTTC.

The V gene is TRBV7-9, the J gene TRBJ2-2; no clear D gene. Germline V lookup: CDR1 SEHNR, CDR2 FQNEAQ (reference sequence). The CDR3 runs 16 residues. The germline V and J ends were trimmed by 1 base and 1 base, with 10 bases remaining between them. The CDR3 is CASSLDETRNTGELFF. DNA of the CDR3: TGTGCCAGCAGCTTAGATGAGACAAGGAACACCGGGGAGCTGTTTTTT.

This chain links TRBV11-2 with TRBJ2-7, with TRBD2 matching over 9 bases. The germline V gene has CDR1 SGHAT and CDR2 FQNNGV. J gave up 5 bases and V 0 bases, and 5 bases lay outside the gene matches. The CDR3 runs to 15 residues. CDR3 loop: CASSLDPQRGDEQYV. CDR3 in DNA: TGTGCCAGCAGCTTAGATCCCCAGCGGGGGGACGAGCAGTACGTC.

This clone has only one observation. The chain has TRBV6-5 and TRBJ2-7; 10 positions agree with TRBD1. CDR3 size: 14 residues. From germline, CDR1 is MNHEY and CDR2 SVGAGI. V shed 6 bases and J 5 bases; nucleotides not matched to a gene: 7. The CDR3 loop is CASRWDRGTDEQYF. The CDR3 DNA sequence: TGTGCCAGCAGGTGGGACAGGGGAACGGACGAGCAGTACTTC.

This clone has only one observation. The chain carries TRBV5-1 and TRBJ2-1, with D perhaps matching TRBD2 (6 bases). This CDR3 contains 15 residues. CDR1 and CDR2 (germline): SGHRS, YFSETQ. The V and J ends lost 3 bases and 8 bases respectively, with 18 bases between them. CDR3 sequence: CASSSGTGLSDEQFF. CDR3 nucleotides: TGCGCCAGCAGCTCCGGGACGGGACTCTCGGATGAGCAGTTCTTC.

This chain links TRBV7-2 with TRBJ2-3, with 10 bases that match TRBD2. Trimming cost V 0 bases and J 0 bases; bases outside gene matches: 18. The CDR3 runs 22 residues. CDR1 is SGHTA, CDR2 FQGNSA, per germline. CDR3 DNA: TGTGCCAGCAGCTTAGCCCCCGCTCTAGCGGGGGCCGGCTCGATTAGCACAGATACGCAGTATTTT. Residues: CASSLAPALAGAGSISTDTQYF.

V and J are TRBV2 and TRBJ2-3; D is possibly TRBD2 (6 bases). The ends were cut back, 6 bases at V and 5 bases at J, with 18 bases in the middle. CDR1 is SNHLY and CDR2 is FYNNEI in the germline V gene. The CDR3 runs 15 residues. The CDR3 loop is CASSAGQGYEDTQYF. CDR3 DNA: TGTGCCAGCAGCGCGGGGCAGGGTTATGAAGATACGCAGTATTTT.

The V gene is TRBV5-1, the J gene TRBJ2-5; 8 nucleotides align to TRBD1. CDR1 and CDR2 from the germline V gene are SGHRS and YFSETQ. V trimming: 0 bases; J trimming: 1 base; junction bases outside the gene matches: 2. The CDR3 is 15 residues long. The CDR3 nucleotides read TGCGCCAGCAGCTTGGCAGGGACAGGCCAAGAGACCCAGTACTTC. Its protein product is CASSLAGTGQETQYF.

A remark on this clone: The junction and the germline gene differ at one end; a read error may be behind it. The V and J genes are TRBV2 and TRBJ1-2; D might be TRBD1 (5 bases). The germline CDR1 and CDR2 sequences are SNHLY and FYNNEI. The CDR3 contains 12 residues. CDR3 residues: CASGEGLGGYTF. The CDR3 bases are TGTGCCAGCGGTGAGGGGCTAGGAGGCTACACCTTC.

The rearrangement uses TRBV5-1 and TRBJ1-2; TRBD1 matches 10 bases. Germline V gene lookup returns CDR1 SGHRS and CDR2 YFSETQ. The CDR3 is made up of 16 amino acids. The trim removed 4 bases at V and 4 bases at J, leaving 10 bases unmatched. The CDR3 nucleotides are TGCGCCAGCAGCAGGACCGGGACAGGGGATTCCTATGGCTACACCTTC. Its protein is CASSRTGTGDSYGYTF.

The chain recombines TRBV29-1 with TRBJ2-1; D possibly corresponds to TRBD2 (8 bases). The CDR3 is 13 amino acids. Germline lookup yields CDR1 SQVTM and CDR2 ANQGSEA. Trimming stripped 7 bases from V and 7 bases from J, with 17 bases between. In DNA, the CDR3 is TGCAGCGCAGGGGGACTAGGGAGGAATGAGCAGTTCTTC. Translated, it gives CSAGGLGRNEQFF.

This clone has just a few counts. The chain combines TRBV5-4 with TRBJ1-5; 8 bases are shared with TRBD1. CDR3 length equals 19 residues. V lost 4 bases, J lost 5 bases, and 20 bases stayed unmatched. The germline V gene encodes CDR1 SGHNT and CDR2 YYREEE (reference sequence). The DNA of the CDR3 is TGTGCCAGCAGCGTAGCGAGGGTAGACAGGGGTGGAGAGTATCAGCCCCAGCATTTT. Its translation: CASSVARVDRGGEYQPQHF.

The CDR3 protein is CASSLGQGLGNTIYF. CDR3 DNA sequence: TGCGCCAGCAGCTTGGGACAGGGGCTGGGAAACACCATATATTTT. The chain couples TRBV5-1 to TRBJ1-3, with 8 bases fitting TRBD1. In germline, CDR1 is SGHRS, CDR2 YFSETQ. The junction had 3 bases not matched to a gene; V was cut back by 0 bases and J by 4 bases. This CDR3 is built from 15 residues.

The CDR3 loop is CASRRQGGVWSPLHF. The CDR3 nucleotides read TGCGCCAGCAGGAGACAGGGTGGAGTTTGGTCACCCCTCCACTTT. The chain combines TRBV10-2 with TRBJ1-6; 7 bases match TRBD1. Per the germline V gene, CDR1 is WSHSY and CDR2 is SAAADI. This CDR3 spans 15 amino acids. J was trimmed by 10 bases and V by 6 bases; bases with no gene match: 12.

The chain recombines TRBV27 with TRBJ1-6, with D possibly matching TRBD1 (5 bases). V lost 4 bases and J lost 10, with 20 bases in between. This CDR3 region has 16 residues. CDR1 and CDR2 (germline): MNHEY, SMNVEV (reference sequence). In DNA, the CDR3 is TGTGCCAGCAGTTCCCAGCAGGGACTATTTGGATCACCCCTCCACTTT. This codes for CASSSQQGLFGSPLHF.

The V and J genes are TRBV5-6 and TRBJ2-1; TRBD1 might be the D (5 bases). Germline V CDR1 and CDR2: SGHDT, YYEEEE. The CDR3 loop spans 16 amino acids. Trimming removed 0 bases at V and 4 bases at J, with 14 bases between. CDR3 sequence reads: CASSLVGAVRYNEQFF. For the CDR3, the DNA is TGTGCCAGCAGCTTGGTTGGGGCGGTAAGATACAATGAGCAGTTCTTC.

The rearrangement uses TRBV14 and TRBJ1-2; possibly TRBD1 for D (6 bases). The V gene's germline CDR1 is SGHDN and CDR2 FVKESK. The ends were cut back, 1 base at V and 4 bases at J, with 10 bases in the middle. The CDR3 extends over 14 amino acids. DNA for the CDR3: TGTGCCAGCAGCCAAGTACAGGGTACCTATGGCTACACCTTC. Its translation is CASSQVQGTYGYTF.

This CDR3 reads CASSLAGLACSYEQYV. For the CDR3, the DNA is TGCGCCAGCAGCTTGGCCGGACTAGCGTGCTCCTACGAGCAGTACGTC. The chain couples TRBV5-1 to TRBJ2-7; 9 bases match TRBD2. The CDR3 spans 16 residues. The V and J ends lost 0 bases and 0 bases, in that order; junction bases with no gene match: 4. CDR1 and CDR2 from the germline V gene are SGHRS and YFSETQ.

The rearrangement links TRBV7-9 to TRBJ1-3; 12 bases fit TRBD1. Germline V CDR1 and CDR2: SEHNR, FQNEAQ (reference sequence). V lost 2 bases to trimming and J lost 7 bases; unmatched junction nucleotides: 15. The CDR3 is 19 residues long. The CDR3 reads CASSLRGTGGLPLENTIYF. In nucleotides, the CDR3 is TGTGCCAGCAGCTTACGGGGGACAGGGGGCCTCCCTCTAGAGAACACCATATATTTT.

V is TRBV27 and J is TRBJ1-2, with D perhaps matching TRBD1 (5 bases). This CDR3 is 13 amino acids long. CDR1 is MNHEY, CDR2 SMNVEV, per germline (reference sequence). Trimming removed 2 bases at V and 6 bases at J, with 10 bases between. CDR3 DNA sequence: TGTGCCAGCAGTTTAGGGGGGGTTCATGGCTACACCTTC. Translated: CASSLGGVHGYTF.

V gene TRBV2 combines with J gene TRBJ1-1, with 9 bases that match TRBD1. Germline V lookup: CDR1 SNHLY, CDR2 FYNNEI. Losses at the gene ends were 4 bases for V and 4 bases for J; bases not matched to a gene: 7. CDR3 length: 15 residues. Written as DNA, the CDR3 is TGTGCCAGCAGTGCCGGACAGGGGTGGGCCACTGAAGCTTTCTTT. Translation: CASSAGQGWATEAFF.

The rearrangement uses TRBV20-1 and TRBJ1-2; no clear D. V was cut by 0 bases and J by 10 bases, with 9 bases left in between. The CDR3 length is 11 residues. Germline CDR1 is DFQATT and CDR2 is SNEGSKA (reference sequence). The DNA of the CDR3 is TGCAGTGCTAGAGATGGGCCCAACTACACCTTC. Translation: CSARDGPNYTF.

The chain carries TRBV10-3 and TRBJ2-5; D is undetermined. Germline V gene sequence: CDR1 ENHRY, CDR2 SYGVKD. The CDR3 has 12 residues. Trimming removed 6 bases from V and 4 bases from J, with 9 bases in between. CDR3 DNA sequence: TGTGCCATCAGGACCGAGGCAGAGACCCAGTACTTC. It yields the protein CAIRTEAETQYF.

The chain recombines TRBV4-1 with TRBJ1-4; 9 bases map to TRBD1. The V and J ends lost 3 bases and 8 bases, in that order; junction bases with no gene match: 4. Germline loops: CDR1 MGHRA, CDR2 YSYEKL. The CDR3 length is 14 residues. This chain's CDR3 is CASSQGQGREKLFF. The CDR3 bases are TGCGCCAGCAGCCAGGGACAGGGTAGGGAAAAACTGTTTTTT.

V gene TRBV2 combines with J gene TRBJ2-7, with 10 bases matching TRBD1. V was pared by 6 bases and J by 1 base, with 3 bases of the junction left unmatched. The CDR3 extends over 14 amino acids. Per the germline V gene, CDR1 is SNHLY and CDR2 is FYNNEI. The CDR3 loop reads CASSGQGVSYEQYV. The DNA of the CDR3 is TGTGCCAGCAGCGGACAGGGGGTATCCTACGAGCAGTACGTC.

V gene TRBV7-9 combines with J gene TRBJ1-3; D is ambiguous. Germline V gives CDR1 SEHNR, CDR2 FQNEAQ (reference sequence). CDR3 length: 15 residues. V lost 5 bases to trimming and J lost 0 bases, with 11 bases between them. The CDR3 bases are TGTGCCAGCAGCCCCGGAGGGTCCTCTGGAAACACCATATATTTT. As protein: CASSPGGSSGNTIYF.

The chain employs TRBV11-2 and TRBJ1-1; D possibly corresponds to TRBD1 (5 bases). The CDR3 length is 13 residues. CDR1 is SGHAT and CDR2 is FQNNGV in the germline V gene. The V gene lost 6 bases and the J gene lost 2 bases, with 10 bases spanning the gap. CDR3 DNA: TGTGCCAGCAGTGCGACAGAAAACACTGAAGCTTTCTTT. It codes for CASSATENTEAFF.

The chain is built from TRBV28 and TRBJ1-2, with D maybe TRBD1 (5 bases). The V and J ends lost 3 bases and 6 bases respectively, with 14 bases between them. Germline CDR1 reads MDHEN; CDR2 reads SYDVKM. The CDR3 runs 14 residues. CDR3 bases: TGTGCCAGCAGTTTTGGTTCGGGGGGGGATGGCTACACCTTC. Its translation is CASSFGSGGDGYTF.

This clone was observed a few times. The chain is built from TRBV4-1 and TRBJ1-1, with no clear D. V shed 0 bases and J shed 0 bases, with 5 bases lying between them. Germline CDR1 MGHRA, CDR2 YSYEKL. The CDR3 runs 14 residues. DNA of the CDR3: TGCGCCAGCAGCCAAGACCAAATGAACACTGAAGCTTTCTTT. This translates into CASSQDQMNTEAFF.

The chain has TRBV5-1 and TRBJ2-5, with D perhaps TRBD2 (5 bases). The DNA end favors TRBJ2-7, so the J call may be wrong. Germline assignment: CDR1 SGHRS and CDR2 YFSETQ. CDR3 length: 14 residues. In DNA, the CDR3 is TGCGCCAGCAGCTCCGGGAAGACGGGCTACGAGCAGTACTTC. Translating gives CASSSGKTGYEQYF.